A single sample gave rise to the 15 T cell receptor beta chains below, sequenced in a study of cytomegalovirus exposure and HLA in healthy donors. PCR employed 60 Vbeta and 13 Jbeta primers. Sequenced by immunoSEQ multiplex PCR; TCRdb stores in-frame clones only, minus some. This sample's clone table lists 150,000 to 200,000 clones. Sequencing was carried out using PBMCs. The receptors stem from a woman under 30 in good health and CMV-seropositive.

The CDR3 coding sequence is TGTGCCAGCAGTGACTCGGGGGGATACAATGAGCAGTTCTTC. Translation gives CASSDSGGYNEQFF. The chain joins TRBV6-4 to TRBJ2-1; D may be TRBD2 (6 bases). With 0 bases removed from V and 4 bases from J, the gap between germline ends came to 7 bases. CDR1 and CDR2 (germline): MRHNA, SNTAGT. This CDR3 has 14 residues.

The chain recombines TRBV2 with TRBJ1-1; weak D call: TRBD1 (5 bases). Germline assignment: CDR1 SNHLY and CDR2 FYNNEI. The CDR3 totals 11 residues. V lost 6 bases, J lost 6 bases, and 8 bases lay in between. CDR3 sequence (DNA): TGTGCCAGCAGATCAGGGTCTGAAGCTTTCTTT. Translating gives CASRSGSEAFF.

This CDR3 is CASSPGSNQPQHF. CDR3 in DNA: TGTGCCAGCAGCCCGGGTAGCAATCAGCCCCAGCATTTT. This chain uses TRBV7-9 with TRBJ1-5; D remains ambiguous. The CDR3 loop spans 13 amino acids. Trimming left V 5 bases short and J 0 bases short, with 5 bases between. CDR1 and CDR2 from the germline V gene are SEHNR and FQNEAQ (reference sequence).

J is TRBJ2-7 and V is TRBV7-9; TRBD1 might be the D (5 bases). Trimming stripped 5 bases from V and 1 base from J, with 15 bases between. CDR1 is SEHNR, CDR2 FQNEAQ, per germline (reference sequence). The length of the CDR3 is 15 residues. CDR3 coding DNA: TGTGCCAGCAGCCAAACCACAGGCCTGTCCTACGAGCAGTACTTC. It translates to CASSQTTGLSYEQYF.

This sequence joins TRBV29-1 and TRBJ1-5; TRBD1 might be the D (6 bases). The V gene's germline CDR1 is SQVTM and CDR2 ANQGSEA. The CDR3 loop spans 16 amino acids. With 4 bases removed from V and 0 bases from J, the gap between germline ends came to 16 bases. The DNA of the CDR3 is TGCAGCGTTGTCGAGGGGGGGCTATATAGCAATCAGCCCCAGCATTTT. Its translation: CSVVEGGLYSNQPQHF.

The V gene is TRBV6-6, the J gene TRBJ1-6, with D perhaps TRBD1 (6 bases). Germline loops: CDR1 MNHNY, CDR2 SVGAGI (reference sequence). CDR3 length: 14 residues. Trimming stripped 0 bases from V and 11 bases from J, with 11 bases between. DNA for the CDR3: TGTGCCAGCAGTTACTCGGGACAAGCCGCACCCCTCCACTTT. It codes for CASSYSGQAAPLHF.

The chain carries TRBV9 and TRBJ2-5; 10 bases are a match to TRBD2. Germline V gene data show CDR1 as SGDLS and CDR2 as YYNGEE. The CDR3 loop spans 16 amino acids. After removal of 0 bases from V and 4 bases from J, the junction contained 6 bases not matched to a gene. This CDR3 is CASSVGLAGGVETQYF. The CDR3, as DNA: TGTGCCAGCAGCGTAGGTTTAGCGGGAGGTGTAGAGACCCAGTACTTC. The whole variable domain, filled in from reference TRBV9 and TRBJ2-5, reads DSGVTQTPKHLITATGQRVTLRCSPRSGDLSVYWYQQSLDQGLQFLIQYYNGEERAKGNILERFSAQQFPDLHSELNLSSLELGDSALYFCASSVGLAGGVETQYFGPGTRLLVL.

CDR3 loop: CASSQGTQRANTEAFF. In DNA, the CDR3 is TGTGCCAGCAGCCAAGGGACTCAAAGGGCGAACACTGAAGCTTTCTTT. This chain uses TRBV4-2 with TRBJ1-1; the D is unclear. V was cut by 1 base and J by 1 base, with 13 bases left in between. This CDR3 has 16 amino acids. Per the germline V gene, CDR1 is LGHNA and CDR2 is YNFKEQ.

The chain has TRBV7-3 and TRBJ2-1, with 7 positions matching TRBD1. The J segment lost 3 bases and the V segment lost 1 base, leaving 6 bases of the junction unmatched. The CDR3 spans 16 residues. Germline V gene sequence: CDR1 SGHTA, CDR2 FQGTGA. The CDR3 coding sequence is TGTGCCAGCAGCTTAAAATGGGACAGAAGCTACAATGAGCAGTTCTTC. It codes for CASSLKWDRSYNEQFF.

V is TRBV2 and J is TRBJ1-2; D is ambiguous. Per the germline V gene, CDR1 is SNHLY and CDR2 is FYNNEI. The CDR3 length is 14 residues. V dropped 2 bases and J dropped 3 bases, with 10 bases sitting between them. The chain's CDR3 is CASSEQRLDYGYTF. CDR3 sequence (DNA): TGTGCCAGCAGTGAACAGAGGCTAGACTATGGCTACACCTTC.

This chain connects TRBV6-5 to TRBJ2-3; D may be TRBD2 (6 bases). This CDR3 spans 15 amino acids. The V and J ends lost 0 bases and 8 bases respectively, with 15 bases between them. CDR1 is MNHEY and CDR2 is SVGAGI in the germline V gene. This CDR3 is CASSYSGGLPLTQYF. CDR3 sequence (DNA): TGTGCCAGCAGTTACTCGGGAGGACTTCCTCTTACGCAGTATTTT.

CDR3 protein: CASSQVTDREKGEQYF. For the CDR3, the DNA is TGCGCCAGCAGCCAAGTTACCGACAGGGAAAAAGGCGAGCAGTACTTC. V and J are TRBV4-1 and TRBJ2-5, with 7 bases fitting TRBD1. Judging by the DNA end, TRBJ2-7 fits better; the J call may be wrong. The length of the CDR3 is 16 residues. Per germline, CDR1 MGHRA and CDR2 YSYEKL.

The J gene is TRBJ2-5, the V gene TRBV7-2; 13 bases agree with TRBD2. With V trimmed by 4 bases and J by 5 bases, 4 bases remained unmatched. The CDR3 covers 15 residues. Germline CDR1 is SGHTA and CDR2 is FQGNSA. The CDR3 sequence: CASSWTSGGPETQYF. DNA of the CDR3: TGTGCCAGCAGCTGGACTAGCGGGGGCCCGGAGACCCAGTACTTC.

The V call is TRBV19, the J call TRBJ1-3, with 7 bases matching TRBD1. CDR3 size: 13 residues. V lost 6 bases, J lost 2 bases, and 1 base stayed unmatched. CDR1 and CDR2 (germline): LNHDA, SQIVND (reference sequence). CDR3 amino acids: CASRTGTGNTIYF. CDR3 nucleotide sequence: TGTGCCAGTAGGACAGGGACTGGAAACACCATATATTTT.

The rearrangement links TRBV9 to TRBJ1-1; no clear D gene. Deletions cut 4 bases from V and 1 base from J, with 11 bases between. This CDR3 is built from 14 residues. The germline V gene encodes CDR1 SGDLS and CDR2 YYNGEE. CDR3 coding DNA: TGTGCCAGCAGCTTGACTCATGAGAACACTGAAGCTTTCTTT. This gives the protein CASSLTHENTEAFF.